This T cell receptor beta chain was recorded in a study of T cells after posttransplantation cyclophosphamide. Details on this clone: Its antigen remains unknown.

This CDR3 has 13 residues. The trim removed 6 bases at V and 7 bases at J, leaving 4 bases unmatched. Germline CDR1 SNHLY, CDR2 FYNNEI. Cyclophosphamide on days +3 and +4 followed busulfan-fludarabine conditioning and a marrow graft. Notes on the study in general: Tissue-infiltrating T cells from skin or gut overlapped little with blood T cells. After PTCy, TRB diversity resembled that of CNI/methotrexate controls. Later blood repertoires were often dominated by clones from the donor CD8+ memory compartment.

Data came from immunoSEQ multiplex PCR; TCRdb stores just in-frame clones and leaves some out. This sample has fewer than 7,500 clones, with approximately 1.8% found just once. The chain combines TRBV2 with TRBJ1-5; 9 nucleotides agree with TRBD1. This receptor was taken from a male patient aged 25-45 years who received an allogeneic stem cell transplant from a related donor, was CMV-positive, and had no GVHD. Some T cells may trace back to the graft donor. The sequenced sample was PBMCs, obtained around 33 weeks after a stem cell transplant with posttransplant cyclophosphamide. DNA for the CDR3: TGTGCCAGCAGCGGGGACAGGGCACAGCCCCAGCATTTT. Encoded protein: CASSGDRAQPQHF.